The entry below describes one T cell receptor (beta chain). The sample belongs to a study of blood T cell repertoires in COVID-19. Study in general: The United States, Italy and Spain were the sources of the acute and convalescent COVID-19 samples. The analysed material was cDNA or gDNA that came from T cells, B-cell-depleted T cells, or PBMCs.

V was shortened by 4 bases and J by 1 base, with 21 bases between the two germline ends. The CDR3 sequence is 18 residues long. Germline values: CDR1 KGHDR, CDR2 SFDVKD. Original methodology: Nucleated cell number was recorded as an estimate derived from reference gene primer amplification. Data came from immunoSEQ multiplex PCR; TCRdb stores just in-frame clones and leaves some out. Clone size and the V and J calls come from that table; the DNA yielded D and trimming. The table shows roughly 120,000 clones, with nearly 85% occurring only once. The rearrangement uses TRBV24-1 and TRBJ1-1, with D possibly TRBD1 on 5 matching bases. Sequencing was carried out using peripheral blood. The sequence derives from a woman between 45 and 60 years old with acute or convalescent COVID-19. Here the CDR3 DNA reads TGTGCCACCAGTGACCCTCTCTGGGGCAGGATGACGAACACTGAAGCTTTCTTT. It translates to CATSDPLWGRMTNTEAFF.